This passage covers 31 T cell receptor beta chains from one sample sequenced in a study of CD8 T cells in Susac syndrome. RNA amounts of roughly 0.45 to 1 ug underwent reverse transcription with random hexamers. In TCRdb, the immunoSEQ multiplex PCR reads were re-called with MiXCR into one record per CDR3 protein. The data hold some 120,000 distinct CDR3 sequences, with about 95% observed a single time. The sample taken for sequencing was CD4+ T cells from PBMCs. The receptors were sampled from a human donor with multiple sclerosis.

The rearrangement uses TRBV2 and TRBJ2-6, with a tentative D call TRBD2 (6 bases). This CDR3 has 14 residues. Germline V gene data show CDR1 as SNHLY and CDR2 as FYNNEI. Trimming shortened V by 7 bases and J by 1 base, and 8 bases separated the two germline ends. CDR3 nucleotides: TGTGCCAGCACCGGAGGGTCTGGGGCCAACGTCCTGACTTTC. Protein product: CASTGGSGANVLTF.

V gene TRBV5-1 combines with J gene TRBJ2-5; TRBD2 agrees at 9 bases. Germline V lookup: CDR1 SGHRS, CDR2 YFSETQ. This CDR3 has 15 residues. V lost 0 bases, J lost 3 bases, and 3 bases stayed unmatched. CDR3 in amino acids: CASSLGLAAEETQYF. Here the CDR3 DNA reads TGCGCCAGCAGCTTGGGACTAGCGGCAGAAGAGACCCAGTACTTC.

This chain links TRBV4-1 with TRBJ1-1; unclear D gene. Trimming took off 1 base at V and 3 bases at J, with 15 bases between the two ends. CDR3 length: 16 amino acids. Germline-derived CDR1 and CDR2 are MGHRA and YSYEKL. This chain's CDR3 is CASSQGPGAGDTEAFF. DNA for the CDR3: TGCGCCAGCAGCCAAGGTCCAGGTGCGGGAGACACTGAAGCTTTCTTT.

This chain uses TRBV5-4 with TRBJ2-5, with D possibly being TRBD2 (6 bases). V was cut by 0 bases and J by 4 bases, with 16 bases left in between. The length of the CDR3 is 16 residues. Germline CDR1 and CDR2: SGHNT and YYREEE (reference sequence). The CDR3 spells CASSLAITGSRETQYF. The CDR3 DNA reads as TGTGCCAGCAGCTTGGCCATCACCGGGAGCAGAGAGACCCAGTACTTC.

This chain connects TRBV27 to TRBJ1-1; D is uncertain. Trimming took 5 bases from V and 6 from J, leaving 13 bases between them. The germline V gene has CDR1 MNHEY and CDR2 SMNVEV (reference sequence). The CDR3 has 13 residues. Here the CDR3 DNA reads TGTGCCAGCAGTCCATCGAATTGGCCTGAAGCTTTCTTT. The encoded protein is CASSPSNWPEAFF.

The genes are TRBV20-1 and TRBJ1-1; D unresolved. Germline lookup yields CDR1 DFQATT and CDR2 SNEGSKA (reference sequence). Trimming took off 5 bases at V and 2 bases at J, with 12 bases between the two ends. This CDR3 is 13 amino acids long. In nucleotides, the CDR3 is TGCAGTGCTTTGGACGGACGTAACACTGAAGCTTTCTTT. Its protein is CSALDGRNTEAFF.

The chain employs TRBV5-4 and TRBJ2-7; D uncertain. Trimming took 5 bases from V and 4 from J, leaving 13 bases between them. Germline lookup yields CDR1 SGHNT and CDR2 YYREEE (reference sequence). This CDR3 comprises 13 residues. In DNA form, the CDR3 reads TGTGCCAGCAGTCCCGCCCAGGATTACGAGCAGTACTTC. Translated: CASSPAQDYEQYF.

The chain recombines TRBV29-1 with TRBJ2-5, with D unresolved. Germline CDR1 and CDR2: SQVTM and ANQGSEA. V lost 2 bases to trimming and J lost 4 bases, with 11 bases between them. The CDR3 is 13 amino acids. The CDR3 bases are TGCAGCGTTGAAATTTGGGGTGGAGAGACCCAGTACTTC. Its protein product is CSVEIWGGETQYF.

This clonotype was detected only a few times. The chain couples TRBV6-1 to TRBJ2-4, with a weak D call TRBD1 (6 bases). Per the germline V gene, CDR1 is MNHNS and CDR2 is SASEGT. This CDR3 is 11 amino acids long. The germline V and J ends were trimmed by 7 bases and 13 bases, with 14 bases remaining between them. The CDR3 bases are TGTGCCAGCACCACCGGACAGTTACAGTACTTC. Its protein is CASTTGQLQYF.

This clonotype was seen only once. The chain is built from TRBV20-1 and TRBJ1-2, with D unclear. Germline values: CDR1 DFQATT, CDR2 SNEGSKA (reference sequence). V was pared by 1 base and J by 4 bases, with 10 bases between. There are 13 residues in the CDR3. The CDR3, as DNA: TGCAGTGCTAGAGTTGCGGGGAGCTATGGCTACACCTTC. Protein product: CSARVAGSYGYTF.

The rearrangement joins TRBV7-2 to TRBJ1-4; D is uncertain. CDR1 and CDR2 from the germline V gene are SGHTA and FQGNSA. V gave up 5 bases and J gave up 0 bases, with 19 bases separating them. CDR3 length equals 18 residues. The DNA of the CDR3 is TGTGCCAGCAGCGCCGAAACCTTATTGTATGCAACTAATGAAAAACTGTTTTTT. Translated, it gives CASSAETLLYATNEKLFF.

The chain joins TRBV29-1 to TRBJ2-2; 11 nucleotides match TRBD1. The CDR3 runs to 13 residues. V was pared by 7 bases and J by 7 bases, with 5 bases of the junction left unmatched. Germline V gene sequence: CDR1 SQVTM, CDR2 ANQGSEA. The CDR3 reads CSAGTGGNGELFF. CDR3 bases: TGCAGCGCCGGGACAGGGGGGAACGGGGAGCTGTTTTTT.

The chain recombines TRBV11-2 with TRBJ2-7, with D perhaps given as TRBD1 or TRBD2 (6 bases each). This CDR3 is 14 amino acids long. Trimming removed 7 bases from V and 2 bases from J, with 15 bases in between. Germline V gene lookup returns CDR1 SGHAT and CDR2 FQNNGV. CDR3 bases: TGTGCCAGCACCAAGGGGGGACAAACCTACGAGCAGTACTTC. This encodes CASTKGGQTYEQYF.

V usage is TRBV5-1 and J usage is TRBJ2-5, with D uncertain. Per the germline V gene, CDR1 is SGHRS and CDR2 is YFSETQ. Trimming pared 1 base from V and 1 base from J, leaving 8 bases between. The CDR3 is 14 amino acids. Here the CDR3 reads CASSLMDGQETQYF. In DNA, the CDR3 is TGCGCCAGCAGCTTGATGGACGGCCAAGAGACCCAGTACTTC.

This sequence joins TRBV19 and TRBJ1-5; 12 bases agree with TRBD1. The CDR3 totals 16 residues. V gave up 10 bases and J gave up 1 base; unmatched junction bases: 8. CDR1 LNHDA and CDR2 SQIVND come from the germline V gene (reference sequence). The CDR3 coding sequence is TGTGCCACAAACCCCGGGACAGGGGGCAGCAATCAGCCCCAGCATTTT. Residues: CATNPGTGGSNQPQHF. Based on the CDR3 plus reference TRBV19 and TRBJ1-5, the full variable domain is DGGITQSPKYLFRKEGQNVTLSCEQNLNHDAMYWYRQDPGQGLRLIYYSQIVNDFQKGDIAEGYSVSREKKESFPLTVTSAQKNPTAFYLCATNPGTGGSNQPQHFGDGTRLSIL.

This clonotype was observed a handful of times. V usage is TRBV30 and J usage is TRBJ2-7; 9 nucleotides align to TRBD1. The germline V gene encodes CDR1 GTSNPN and CDR2 SVGIG (reference sequence). Trimming took 0 bases from V and 6 from J; bases not matched to a gene: 6. The CDR3 contains 14 residues. The CDR3 here is CAWSVWDRAREQYF. In DNA form, the CDR3 reads TGTGCCTGGAGTGTTTGGGACAGGGCACGCGAGCAGTACTTC.

The chain uses TRBV7-8 and TRBJ1-2; TRBD1 might be the D (6 bases). CDR1 SGHVS and CDR2 FQNEAQ come from the germline V gene. This CDR3 has 13 residues. Trimming pared 1 base from V and 8 bases from J, leaving 11 bases between. The CDR3 protein is CASSLEGVWGYTF. CDR3 coding DNA: TGTGCCAGCAGCTTAGAGGGGGTTTGGGGCTACACCTTC. The full variable domain, its missing parts supplied by reference TRBV7-8 and TRBJ1-2, is GAGVSQSPRYKVAKRGQDVALRCDPISGHVSLFWYQQALGQGPEFLTYFQNEAQLDKSGLPSDRFFAERPEGSVSTLKIQRTQQEDSAVYLCASSLEGVWGYTFGSGTRLTVV.

The J gene is TRBJ2-3, the V gene TRBV7-2; D is uncertain. The CDR3 extends over 13 amino acids. V lost 3 bases, J lost 2 bases, and 6 bases lay in between. Germline V gives CDR1 SGHTA, CDR2 FQGNSA. The CDR3, as DNA: TGTGCCAGCAGCTTCACATTCACAGATACGCAGTATTTT. Amino acid sequence: CASSFTFTDTQYF. Full variable domain (remainder filled in from reference TRBV7-2 and TRBJ2-3): GAGVSQSPSNKVTEKGKDVELRCDPISGHTALYWYRQSLGQGLEFLIYFQGNSAPDKSGLPSDRFSAERTGGSVSTLTIQRTQQEDSAVYLCASSFTFTDTQYFGPGTRLTVL.

The chain recombines TRBV20-1 with TRBJ1-1; a weak D match, TRBD1 (6 bases). Germline V gene data show CDR1 as DFQATT and CDR2 as SNEGSKA (reference sequence). The CDR3 is made up of 13 amino acids. Trimming shortened V by 3 bases and J by 3 bases, and 11 bases separated the two germline ends. CDR3 coding DNA: TGCAGTGCTAGGAGGGGGATCGACACTGAAGCTTTCTTT. Translated, it gives CSARRGIDTEAFF.

The V call is TRBV7-2, the J call TRBJ1-4, with a weak D call TRBD1 (5 bases). The CDR3 is 14 amino acids. Per germline, CDR1 SGHTA and CDR2 FQGNSA. V dropped 1 base and J dropped 7 bases, with 10 bases sitting between them. CDR3 sequence (DNA): TGTGCCAGCAGCTTAGAGACAGCGAGTGAAAAACTGTTTTTT. It yields the protein CASSLETASEKLFF.

J is TRBJ2-7 and V is TRBV25-1; D uncertain. V shed 1 base and J shed 2 bases, with 15 bases lying between them. The CDR3 is 16 residues long. Looked up from germline, CDR1 is MGHDK and CDR2 is SYGVNS. CDR3 in amino acids: CASSESWAGIPYEQYF. The CDR3 DNA reads as TGTGCCAGCAGTGAATCATGGGCAGGTATCCCCTACGAGCAGTACTTC.

The chain carries TRBV7-9 and TRBJ1-1, with D maybe TRBD1 (5 bases). V was shortened by 1 base and J by 5 bases, with 17 bases between the two germline ends. The V gene's germline CDR1 is SEHNR and CDR2 FQNEAQ (reference sequence). The CDR3 spans 16 residues. CDR3 protein: CASSLGGTGTRTEAFF. The CDR3 DNA is TGTGCCAGCAGCTTAGGGGGGACGGGGACGAGGACTGAAGCTTTCTTT. The variable domain in full, with the rest retrieved from reference TRBV7-9 and TRBJ1-1, is DTGVSQNPRHKITKRGQNVTFRCDPISEHNRLYWYRQTLGQGPEFLTYFQNEAQLEKSRLLSDRFSAERPKGSFSTLEIQRTEQGDSAMYLCASSLGGTGTRTEAFFGQGTRLTVV.

This clonotype was found a few times. CDR3 sequence (DNA): TGTGCCAGCAGCCCGGGACAGAGATACGAGCAGTACTTC. It translates to CASSPGQRYEQYF. The gene calls are TRBV12-3 or TRBV12-4 and TRBJ2-7; 7 positions match TRBD1. This CDR3 region has 13 residues. V lost 6 bases, J lost 4 bases, and 6 bases stayed unmatched.

The chain combines TRBV14 with TRBJ2-7; 9 bases map to TRBD1. CDR1 and CDR2 from the germline V gene are SGHDN and FVKESK. The junction had 5 bases not matched to a gene; V was cut back by 0 bases and J by 2 bases. This CDR3 has 16 residues. The CDR3 DNA reads as TGTGCCAGCAGCCAAGACCCGGGACAGGGCCCCTACGAGCAGTACTTC. It specifies CASSQDPGQGPYEQYF.

The gene calls are TRBV9 and TRBJ1-1; no firm D call. The germline gives CDR1 SGDLS, CDR2 YYNGEE. The ends were cut back, 0 bases at V and 5 bases at J, with 8 bases in the middle. The CDR3 length is 13 residues. CDR3 in amino acids: CASSVASGTEAFF. DNA for the CDR3: TGTGCCAGCAGCGTAGCTTCGGGGACTGAAGCTTTCTTT.

V gene TRBV11-2 combines with J gene TRBJ2-7, with 10 nucleotides matching TRBD2. Germline CDR1 and CDR2: SGHAT and FQNNGV. The V and J ends lost 5 bases and 7 bases, in that order; junction bases with no gene match: 14. This CDR3 region has 16 residues. The CDR3 reads CASSRGVTSGLGEQYF. The CDR3 DNA reads as TGTGCCAGCAGCCGTGGGGTGACTAGCGGGCTGGGGGAGCAGTACTTC.

V is TRBV12-3 or TRBV12-4 and J is TRBJ2-6; perhaps TRBD2 as D (6 bases). This CDR3 region has 15 residues. The V gene lost 7 bases and the J gene lost 1 base, with 11 bases spanning the gap. The CDR3 nucleotides are TGTGCCAGCACCTTCGGGGGATCTGGGGCCAACGTCCTGACTTTC. Translated: CASTFGGSGANVLTF.

The chain links TRBV11-2 to TRBJ2-2; D may be TRBD1 (6 bases). The ends were cut back, 5 bases at V and 0 bases at J, with 22 bases in the middle. The CDR3 spans 19 residues. The germline V gene encodes CDR1 SGHAT and CDR2 FQNNGV. CDR3 sequence (DNA): TGTGCCAGCAGCGGCCCTGGGACACTGGAGGACTCGAACACCGGGGAGCTGTTTTTT. It specifies CASSGPGTLEDSNTGELFF.

V gene TRBV7-8 combines with J gene TRBJ1-1; TRBD1 might be the D (5 bases). Between the trimmed V and J ends, which lost 5 bases and 3 bases, there was a span of 13 bases. The CDR3 loop spans 14 amino acids. In germline, CDR1 is SGHVS, CDR2 FQNEAQ. The CDR3 spells CASSPRRGDTEAFF. The CDR3 nucleotides are TGTGCCAGCAGCCCTCGGCGGGGCGACACTGAAGCTTTCTTT.

The chain carries TRBV2 and TRBJ1-2; TRBD1 might be the D (6 bases). Germline values: CDR1 SNHLY, CDR2 FYNNEI. The germline V and J ends were trimmed by 7 bases and 1 base, with 13 bases remaining between them. The CDR3 length is 14 residues. CDR3 coding DNA: TGTGCCAGCATGGAGGACAGCCTTAACTATGGCTACACCTTC. Translated, it gives CASMEDSLNYGYTF. Looking up the rest from reference TRBV2 and TRBJ1-2 gives the full variable domain: EPEVTQTPSHQVTQMGQEVILRCVPISNHLYFYWYRQILGQKVEFLVSFYNNEISEKSEIFDDQFSVERPDGSNFTLKIRSTKLEDSAMYFCASMEDSLNYGYTFGSGTRLTVV.

CDR3 sequence: CASSFGDRDTGELFF. The CDR3, as DNA: TGTGCCAGCAGTTTTGGAGACAGGGACACCGGGGAGCTGTTTTTT. The J gene is TRBJ2-2, the V gene TRBV28, with TRBD1 identical over 7 bases. This CDR3 region has 15 residues. The ends lost 3 bases at V and 3 bases at J; junction bases unmatched: 4. CDR1 and CDR2 from the germline V gene are MDHEN and SYDVKM.